The 24 T cell receptor beta chains below all came from one sample that was sequenced in a study of T cell responses to AZD1222 COVID-19 vaccine. The data were produced by immunoSEQ multiplex PCR, yet TCRdb's version contains in-frame clones alone and is incomplete. The table has about 190,000 clones, 75% to 90% seen once; the top ten hold 6% to 8%. The sample in question was peripheral blood, obtained on day 0 of AZD1222 vaccination. The receptor set was obtained from an adult in good health.

The chain recombines TRBV5-6 with TRBJ1-2; 7 bases are shared with TRBD1. Per germline, CDR1 SGHDT and CDR2 YYEEEE. J was trimmed by 4 bases and V by 4 bases; bases with no gene match: 7. The CDR3 consists of 14 residues. The chain's CDR3 is CASSPGQLTYGYTF. The CDR3 DNA reads as TGTGCCAGCAGCCCGGGACAGCTTACCTATGGCTACACCTTC.

This chain joins TRBV19 and TRBJ2-2, with 9 nucleotides matching TRBD1. Germline values: CDR1 LNHDA, CDR2 SQIVND (reference sequence). There are 19 residues in the CDR3. V shed 5 bases, J shed 7 bases, and the junction held 20 bases outside the gene matches. The CDR3 DNA reads as TGTGCCAGTAGTCACGGGGACAGGGCATCCCGTATCTTTGGCGGGGAGCTGTTTTTT. It codes for CASSHGDRASRIFGGELFF.

The chain combines TRBV10-1 with TRBJ1-2; D is unclear. Trimming cost V 4 bases and J 3 bases, with 12 bases left between them. The length of the CDR3 is 14 residues. The germline CDR1 and CDR2 sequences are WNHNN and SYGVQD (reference sequence). Here the CDR3 reads CASSVGSDDYGYTF. As DNA, the CDR3 is TGCGCCAGCAGTGTAGGGTCTGATGACTATGGCTACACCTTC.

V is TRBV7-9 and J is TRBJ1-1; 9 bases match TRBD1. Germline V gene lookup returns CDR1 SEHNR and CDR2 FQNEAQ (reference sequence). Unmatched junction bases numbered 7, after V lost 3 bases and J lost 11 bases. There are 13 residues in the CDR3. CDR3 region: CASSFPGQGDAFF. As DNA, the CDR3 is TGTGCCAGCAGCTTTCCGGGACAGGGTGATGCTTTCTTT. Complete variable domain (other parts from reference TRBV7-9 and TRBJ1-1): DTGVSQNPRHKITKRGQNVTFRCDPISEHNRLYWYRQTLGQGPEFLTYFQNEAQLEKSRLLSDRFSAERPKGSFSTLEIQRTEQGDSAMYLCASSFPGQGDAFFGQGTRLTVV.

The V and J genes are TRBV9 and TRBJ1-2; D is perhaps TRBD1 (5 bases). Germline V gene data show CDR1 as SGDLS and CDR2 as YYNGEE. This CDR3 has 14 residues. V was pared by 0 bases and J by 4 bases, with 10 bases between. The CDR3 DNA follows: TGTGCCAGCAGCGTAGGAGGGGATGGCTATGGCTACACCTTC. It is translated as CASSVGGDGYGYTF.

The rearrangement joins TRBV6-5 to TRBJ2-3; D might be TRBD1 or TRBD2, each matching 6 bases. From germline, CDR1 is MNHEY and CDR2 SVGAGI. V was shortened by 6 bases and J by 6 bases, with 16 bases between the two germline ends. This CDR3 has 14 amino acids. The chain's CDR3 is CASRRVVGGDTQYF. The CDR3 region has the DNA TGTGCCAGCAGGAGGGTAGTAGGGGGGGATACGCAGTATTTT.

The rearrangement uses TRBV5-4 and TRBJ2-5, with 8 positions matching TRBD1. The V segment lost 1 base and the J segment 4 bases; nucleotides outside the gene matches: 6. Germline V gives CDR1 SGHNT, CDR2 YYREEE (reference sequence). This CDR3 has 15 residues. For the CDR3, the DNA is TGTGCCAGCAGCTTGCCAGGGGGCCTTCTAGAGACCCAGTACTTC. Translation gives CASSLPGGLLETQYF. Complete variable domain (other parts from reference TRBV5-4 and TRBJ2-5): ETGVTQSPTHLIKTRGQQVTLRCSSQSGHNTVSWYQQALGQGPQFIFQYYREEENGRGNFPPRFSGLQFPNYSSELNVNALELDDSALYLCASSLPGGLLETQYFGPGTRLLVL.

In its sample, this clone was seen once. The genes are TRBV6-4 and TRBJ2-1; no definite D call. Germline V gene lookup returns CDR1 MRHNA and CDR2 SNTAGT. The germline V and J ends were trimmed by 4 bases and 0 bases, with 10 bases remaining between them. The CDR3 runs to 15 residues. The CDR3: CASSVGVSSYNEQFF. The CDR3 DNA sequence: TGTGCCAGCAGTGTTGGCGTTAGCTCCTACAATGAGCAGTTCTTC.

V is TRBV18 and J is TRBJ2-5; D possibly corresponds to TRBD2 (5 bases). This CDR3 is built from 16 residues. CDR1 is KGHSH and CDR2 is LQKENI in the germline V gene. Trimming removed 4 bases from V and 5 bases from J, with 20 bases in between. CDR3: CASSHRRTRNGETQYF. The DNA for the CDR3 is TGTGCCAGCTCACACCGACGAACTAGGAACGGGGAGACCCAGTACTTC.

The chain carries TRBV24-1 and TRBJ1-2; TRBD1 aligns across 7 bases. V shed 8 bases and J 8 bases; nucleotides not matched to a gene: 4. The length of the CDR3 is 11 residues. CDR1 is KGHDR and CDR2 is SFDVKD in the germline V gene. CDR3 sequence reads: CATITGEGYTF. Here the CDR3 DNA reads TGTGCCACCATCACAGGGGAAGGCTACACCTTC.

This clone came up once. The chain has TRBV5-5 and TRBJ2-7; 7 positions match TRBD1. CDR1 is SGHKS, CDR2 YYEKEE, per germline (reference sequence). V lost 5 bases to trimming and J lost 5 bases; unmatched junction nucleotides: 7. The CDR3 is 13 residues long. DNA for the CDR3: TGTGCCAGCAGTTCGACAGGGCTAAACGAGCAGTACGTC. This translates into CASSSTGLNEQYV.

This clone was detected a few times. The rearrangement links TRBV27 to TRBJ2-2; TRBD2 matches at 8 bases. V lost 0 bases, J lost 1 base, and 7 bases stayed unmatched. Looked up from germline, CDR1 is MNHEY and CDR2 is SMNVEV (reference sequence). The CDR3 sequence is 18 residues long. The CDR3 reads CASSLSRVAGLNTGELFF. DNA for the CDR3: TGTGCCAGCAGTTTATCCCGGGTAGCGGGGTTGAACACCGGGGAGCTGTTTTTT.

This chain uses TRBV2 with TRBJ2-3; TRBD1 is a possible D gene (6 bases). Looked up from germline, CDR1 is SNHLY and CDR2 is FYNNEI. The CDR3 totals 14 residues. Trimming left V 7 bases short and J 2 bases short, with 13 bases between. The CDR3 region has the DNA TGTGCCAGCATTACGACAGGCCTCACAGATACGCAGTATTTT. Translation gives CASITTGLTDTQYF.

The V gene is TRBV28, the J gene TRBJ2-3, with D tentatively TRBD2 (6 bases). Germline V gives CDR1 MDHEN, CDR2 SYDVKM. There are 12 residues in the CDR3. V gave up 2 bases and J gave up 8 bases, with 8 bases separating them. CDR3 protein: CASSLTGGTQYF. CDR3 bases: TGTGCCAGCAGTTTAACCGGGGGTACGCAGTATTTT. The entire variable domain, with the rest obtained from reference TRBV28 and TRBJ2-3, is as follows: DVKVTQSSRYLVKRTGEKVFLECVQDMDHENMFWYRQDPGLGLRLIYFSYDVKMKEKGDIPEGYSVSREKKERFSLILESASTNQTSMYLCASSLTGGTQYFGPGTRLTVL.

The V gene is TRBV27, the J gene TRBJ1-2, with unresolved D. Germline lookup yields CDR1 MNHEY and CDR2 SMNVEV (reference sequence). The CDR3 length is 14 residues. V dropped 6 bases and J dropped 0 bases, with 11 bases sitting between them. CDR3: CASSEVATNYGYTF. CDR3 DNA sequence: TGTGCCAGCAGCGAGGTAGCCACTAACTATGGCTACACCTTC.

The chain has TRBV6-1 and TRBJ2-3; D unclear. Trimming took off 4 bases at V and 2 bases at J, with 16 bases between the two ends. The CDR3 is made up of 16 amino acids. Germline V gene lookup returns CDR1 MNHNS and CDR2 SASEGT. The DNA for the CDR3 is TGTGCCAGCAGTGCCACAAACGCCTTGGTCACAGATACGCAGTATTTT. Its protein product is CASSATNALVTDTQYF.

V is TRBV2 and J is TRBJ2-7; TRBD2 matches 8 bases. The CDR3 has 16 amino acids. The germline gives CDR1 SNHLY, CDR2 FYNNEI. V was pared by 3 bases and J by 0 bases, with 7 bases of the junction left unmatched. The CDR3 reads CASSETGGASSYEQYV. The CDR3 DNA follows: TGTGCCAGCAGTGAGACCGGGGGGGCCAGCTCCTACGAGCAGTACGTC.

This chain joins TRBV10-1 and TRBJ2-7; TRBD1 matches 8 bases. J was trimmed by 6 bases and V by 9 bases; bases with no gene match: 25. The CDR3 is 18 residues long. Germline CDR1 reads WNHNN; CDR2 reads SYGVQD (reference sequence). CDR3 loop: CAREELNRGLARDCEQYF. CDR3 nucleotide sequence: TGCGCCAGGGAAGAACTAAACAGGGGGTTAGCCCGAGACTGCGAGCAGTACTTC.

The chain uses TRBV6-4 and TRBJ2-7, with 8 bases fitting TRBD1. CDR1 MRHNA and CDR2 SNTAGT come from the germline V gene. The CDR3 length is 15 residues. V gave up 4 bases and J gave up 3 bases; unmatched junction bases: 8. CDR3 nucleotides: TGTGCCAGCAGTGCAAGACAGGGGAACGGCTACGAGCAGTACGTC. Its protein is CASSARQGNGYEQYV.

This clone was seen more than once but under ten times. The gene calls are TRBV7-3 and TRBJ1-3, with D possibly TRBD1 on 6 matching bases. The length of the CDR3 is 15 residues. V was pared by 4 bases and J by 2 bases, with 12 bases between. Germline V lookup: CDR1 SGHTA, CDR2 FQGTGA. CDR3 in DNA: TGTGCCAGCAGCTCCGTGGACAGTGCTGGAAACACCATATATTTT. Amino acids: CASSSVDSAGNTIYF.

The chain links TRBV6-5 to TRBJ2-7; unclear D gene. Trimming stripped 2 bases from V and 2 bases from J, with 7 bases between. Germline V gene sequence: CDR1 MNHEY, CDR2 SVGAGI. The CDR3 length is 13 residues. CDR3 in amino acids: CASSYGPAYEQYV. In nucleotides, the CDR3 is TGTGCCAGCAGTTACGGGCCAGCCTACGAGCAGTACGTC.

The genes are TRBV11-2 and TRBJ2-5, with D maybe TRBD2 (5 bases). The CDR3 loop spans 13 amino acids. V was trimmed by 1 base and J by 7 bases, leaving 10 bases between them. CDR1 is SGHAT and CDR2 is FQNNGV in the germline V gene. CDR3 in amino acids: CASSLVPAGTQYF. CDR3 in DNA: TGTGCCAGCAGCTTAGTTCCGGCGGGGACCCAGTACTTC.

The rearrangement joins TRBV11-3 to TRBJ2-1; D is uncertain. The CDR3 is made up of 16 amino acids. Germline loops: CDR1 SGHNT, CDR2 YENEEA. The V and J ends lost 1 base and 0 bases respectively, with 10 bases between them. CDR3 nucleotide sequence: TGTGCCAGCAGCTTAGCTCCAGCAAGCTCCTACAATGAGCAGTTCTTC. Translation gives CASSLAPASSYNEQFF.

This clone was observed a handful of times. The chain carries TRBV21-1 and TRBJ2-2; the table's D call of TRBD1 was not tested on the DNA. TRBV21-1 is a known pseudogene. The CDR3 sequence is 17 residues long. The CDR3 loop is CASSRLDRVKSGGELFF. The CDR3 nucleotides are TGTGCCAGCAGCCGGTTGGACAGGGTAAAGAGTGGCGGGGAGCTGTTTTTT.